This T cell receptor beta chain was observed in a study of spatial heterogeneity in lung cancer. Background on the study: Alpha-chain sequences were consistently detected in smaller numbers than beta-chain sequences.

The CDR3 is made up of 13 amino acids. The V gene lost 2 bases and the J gene lost 8 bases, with 10 bases spanning the gap. The germline gives CDR1 SGHTA, CDR2 FQGNSA. By frequency in the sample, this clonotype is medium-sized. For a library built for alpha chains, this beta chain is a stray read; little rests on its size. TCRdb re-analysed the 5' RACE reads in MiXCR, keeping a single row per CDR3 protein. The sample carries around 4,000 distinct CDR3 sequences, over 20% recorded once. As to time point: sample taken at primary tumor resection. Whole RNA was taken from tumor, nontumor lung or frozen PBMC; it was then sequenced unsorted.

This sequence joins TRBV7-2 and TRBJ2-1, with D perhaps TRBD1 or TRBD2 (5 bases each). The receptor's source is a female donor with early-stage non-small cell lung cancer. Sample: normal lung tissue next to the tumor, taken at surgery. The DNA of the CDR3 is TGTGCCAGCAGCTTAACCTGGGGGTATGAGCAGTTCTTC. This codes for CASSLTWGYEQFF.